The present T cell receptor beta chain was sequenced within a study of cytomegalovirus exposure and HLA in healthy donors. Worth noting for this clone: The antigen is not known.

CDR1 is KGHSH and CDR2 is LQKENI in the germline V gene. V shed 2 bases, J shed 4 bases, and the junction held 4 bases outside the gene matches. The CDR3 covers 14 residues. A multiplex PCR was run with 60 Vbeta primers and 13 Jbeta primers. Original methodology: A later analysis counted 65 million to 80 million unique TCR beta chains, around 11 million shared. Measured with immunoSEQ multiplex PCR; TCRdb has only the in-frame clones, and not every one. D and trimming were read from the DNA, whereas the V and J calls and clone size are those reported in that table. The table has 160,000 or so clones, around 72% seen once; the top ten hold under 9%. Points from the study as a whole: Being indistinguishable, some V segments were excluded, TRBV6-2 and TRBV6-3 among them. Reportedly, cytomegalovirus status was diagnosed with high sensitivity and specificity.

Sequencing was performed on PBMCs. V is TRBV18 and J is TRBJ1-2, with 7 positions matching TRBD1. The TCR comes from a woman aged 40 to 50 in good health and CMV-seropositive. The CDR3 nucleotides read TGTGCCAGCTCACCAACAGGGGACCTCTATGGCTACACCTTC. It translates to CASSPTGDLYGYTF.